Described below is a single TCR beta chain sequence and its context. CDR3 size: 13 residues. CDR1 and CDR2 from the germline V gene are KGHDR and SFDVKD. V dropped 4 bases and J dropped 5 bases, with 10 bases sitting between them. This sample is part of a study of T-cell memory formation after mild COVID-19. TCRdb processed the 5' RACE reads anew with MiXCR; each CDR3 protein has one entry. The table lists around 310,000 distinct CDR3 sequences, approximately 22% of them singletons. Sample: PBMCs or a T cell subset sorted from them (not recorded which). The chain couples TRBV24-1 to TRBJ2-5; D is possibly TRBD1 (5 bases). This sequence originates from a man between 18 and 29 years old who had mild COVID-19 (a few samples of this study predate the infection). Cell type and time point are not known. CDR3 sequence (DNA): TGTGCCACCAGTGAACCAGGGATGGAGACCCAGTACTTC. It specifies CATSEPGMETQYF.